The rows below give T cell receptor beta chains drawn from one sample of a study of control samples from healthy donors and cancer patients. The protocol was immunoSEQ multiplex PCR, while the TCRdb copy is restricted to in-frame clones and leaves out a portion. The sample shows 95,000 to 150,000 clones, 91% of them seen only once. Sequenced sample: blood. The receptors derive from a woman between 18 and 29 years old in good health. Both conserved end residues are part of each CDR3. Fields, in order: CDR3 protein, CDR3 DNA, clone size, J gene, D gene, V gene. The D gene is left open where the match is weak. Clone size, where shown, is once, few, many, or a class for clones that have expanded.

CDR3 protein: CAIASSGTDTQYF; CDR3 DNA: TGTGCCATAGCTTCTAGCGGCACAGATACGCAGTATTTT; clone size: once; J gene: TRBJ2-3; D gene: NA; V gene: TRBV10-3
CDR3 protein: CATSDLWTGGVSNQPQHF; CDR3 DNA: TGTGCCACCAGTGATTTGTGGACAGGGGGCGTAAGCAATCAGCCCCAGCATTTT; clone size: NA; J gene: TRBJ1-5; D gene: TRBD1; V gene: TRBV24-1
CDR3 protein: CASSVGLSPSYNEQFF; CDR3 DNA: TGTGCCAGCAGCGTAGGATTAAGCCCCTCCTACAATGAGCAGTTCTTC; clone size: NA; J gene: TRBJ2-1; D gene: NA; V gene: TRBV9
CDR3 protein: CASSQMHWGDEKLFF; CDR3 DNA: TGCGCCAGCAGCCAAATGCATTGGGGCGATGAAAAACTGTTTTTT; clone size: NA; J gene: TRBJ1-4; D gene: NA; V gene: TRBV4-3
CDR3 protein: CASSPLRTSGTPPATQYF; CDR3 DNA: TGTGCCAGCAGTCCCCTCCGGACTAGCGGGACCCCCCCGGCTACGCAGTATTTT; clone size: NA; J gene: TRBJ2-3; D gene: TRBD2; V gene: TRBV27
CDR3 protein: CASRVTSPYNSPLHF; CDR3 DNA: TGTGCCAGCAGAGTGACAAGCCCCTATAATTCACCCCTCCACTTT; clone size: NA; J gene: TRBJ1-6; D gene: NA; V gene: TRBV25-1
CDR3 protein: CASSAQMWLDIEEFYTF; CDR3 DNA: TGTGCCAGCAGTGCCCAGATGTGGTTGGATATTGAGGAATTCTACACCTTC; clone size: once; J gene: TRBJ1-2; D gene: NA; V gene: TRBV6-1
CDR3 protein: CASSWLGFSEQYF; CDR3 DNA: TGTGCCAGCAGTTGGCTAGGCTTCTCCGAGCAGTACTTC; clone size: NA; J gene: TRBJ2-7; D gene: NA; V gene: TRBV6-2/TRBV6-3
CDR3 protein: CASSLASVLGVEAFF; CDR3 DNA: TGCGCCAGCAGCTTGGCCTCGGTACTAGGGGTTGAAGCTTTCTTT; clone size: NA; J gene: TRBJ1-1; D gene: NA; V gene: TRBV5-1
CDR3 protein: CASSLKRGKLNTGELFF; CDR3 DNA: TGTGCCAGCAGTTTAAAGAGAGGGAAACTGAACACCGGGGAGCTGTTTTTT; clone size: NA; J gene: TRBJ2-2; D gene: NA; V gene: TRBV27
CDR3 protein: CASSQAGGAAKNIQYF; CDR3 DNA: TGTGCCAGCAGCCAAGCAGGGGGAGCCGCCAAAAACATTCAGTACTTC; clone size: NA; J gene: TRBJ2-4; D gene: TRBD1; V gene: TRBV4-2
CDR3 protein: CASSPRRGQGTGSYEQYF; CDR3 DNA: TGTGCCAGCAGCCCTCGACGCGGACAGGGGACGGGTTCCTACGAGCAGTACTTC; clone size: NA; J gene: TRBJ2-7; D gene: TRBD1; V gene: TRBV3-1/TRBV3-2
CDR3 protein: CATKPDSNTEAFF; CDR3 DNA: TGTGCCACCAAGCCCGACTCGAACACTGAAGCTTTCTTT; clone size: once; J gene: TRBJ1-1; D gene: NA; V gene: TRBV28
CDR3 protein: CASSPPSNRESEQYF; CDR3 DNA: TGTGCCAGCTCACCACCTTCTAACAGGGAGAGCGAGCAGTACTTC; clone size: NA; J gene: TRBJ2-7; D gene: NA; V gene: TRBV18
CDR3 protein: CAWSIRNRGSNYGYTF; CDR3 DNA: TGTGCCTGGAGTATTCGAAACAGGGGGTCTAACTATGGCTACACCTTC; clone size: NA; J gene: TRBJ1-2; D gene: TRBD1; V gene: TRBV30
CDR3 protein: CASSQYKGVAEAFF; CDR3 DNA: TGCGCCAGCAGTCAATACAAGGGGGTCGCGGAAGCTTTCTTT; clone size: NA; J gene: TRBJ1-1; D gene: NA; V gene: TRBV23-1
CDR3 protein: CASSPGTSGSNEQYF; CDR3 DNA: TGCGCCAGCAGCCCTGGGACTAGCGGGAGCAACGAGCAGTACTTC; clone size: NA; J gene: TRBJ2-7; D gene: TRBD2; V gene: TRBV4-3
CDR3 protein: CASSLGPAGPSYEQYF; CDR3 DNA: TGTGCCAGCAGTCTGGGCCCGGCCGGTCCTTCCTACGAGCAGTACTTC; clone size: NA; J gene: TRBJ2-7; D gene: NA; V gene: TRBV28
CDR3 protein: CASSEALVPLNTRYTQYF; CDR3 DNA: TGTGCCAGCAGTGAAGCGCTGGTTCCCTTGAACACGAGGTATACGCAGTATTTT; clone size: NA; J gene: TRBJ2-3; D gene: NA; V gene: TRBV6-1
CDR3 protein: CASSPTGFGTDTQYF; CDR3 DNA: TGTGCCAGCTCACCTACAGGGTTCGGGACAGATACGCAGTATTTT; clone size: NA; J gene: TRBJ2-3; D gene: NA; V gene: TRBV18
CDR3 protein: CASSGQGTDTQYF; CDR3 DNA: TGCGCCAGCAGCGGACAGGGGACAGATACGCAGTATTTT; clone size: NA; J gene: TRBJ2-3; D gene: TRBD1; V gene: TRBV5-1
CDR3 protein: CASSPTSAHFPLYNSPLHF; CDR3 DNA: TGTGCCAGCAGCCCTACCTCTGCTCACTTCCCCCTGTATAATTCACCCCTCCACTTT; clone size: once; J gene: TRBJ1-6; D gene: NA; V gene: TRBV7-2
CDR3 protein: CASRPRRGADTQYF; CDR3 DNA: TGTGCCAGCAGACCTAGGCGGGGTGCAGATACGCAGTATTTT; clone size: NA; J gene: TRBJ2-3; D gene: NA; V gene: TRBV4-2
CDR3 protein: CASSLRETNNEQFF; CDR3 DNA: TGTGCCAGCAGCTTAAGGGAAACGAACAATGAGCAGTTCTTC; clone size: NA; J gene: TRBJ2-1; D gene: NA; V gene: TRBV7-8
CDR3 protein: CASSTGTRYNEQFF; CDR3 DNA: TGTGCCAGCAGCACGGGGACCCGATACAATGAGCAGTTCTTC; clone size: NA; J gene: TRBJ2-1; D gene: NA; V gene: TRBV7-6
CDR3 protein: CASSYSAGSYEQYF; CDR3 DNA: TGTGCCAGCAGTTACTCGGCAGGCTCCTACGAGCAGTACTTC; clone size: NA; J gene: TRBJ2-7; D gene: NA; V gene: TRBV6-2/TRBV6-3
CDR3 protein: CASSSLYEQYF; CDR3 DNA: TGTGCCAGCAGCTCCCTCTACGAGCAGTACTTC; clone size: NA; J gene: TRBJ2-7; D gene: NA; V gene: TRBV7-2
CDR3 protein: CATSDPRTEDYGYTF; CDR3 DNA: TGTGCCACCAGTGATCCCAGGACAGAAGACTATGGCTACACCTTC; clone size: NA; J gene: TRBJ1-2; D gene: NA; V gene: TRBV24-1
CDR3 protein: CATSPGLSAYTGELFF; CDR3 DNA: TGTGCCACCAGTCCGGGACTGTCCGCTTACACCGGGGAGCTGTTTTTT; clone size: NA; J gene: TRBJ2-2; D gene: NA; V gene: TRBV15
CDR3 protein: CASRGQAAVRTDTQYF; CDR3 DNA: TGCGCCAGCAGGGGACAGGCGGCAGTGAGAACAGATACGCAGTATTTT; clone size: NA; J gene: TRBJ2-3; D gene: TRBD1; V gene: TRBV5-1
CDR3 protein: CASSQDLRDTSYEQYF; CDR3 DNA: TGTGCCAGCAGCCAAGATTTAAGGGACACCTCCTACGAGCAGTACTTC; clone size: NA; J gene: TRBJ2-7; D gene: NA; V gene: TRBV3-1/TRBV3-2
CDR3 protein: CASSFRPGKIDIQYF; CDR3 DNA: TGTGCCAGTAGTTTTCGACCTGGAAAAATAGACATTCAGTACTTC; clone size: NA; J gene: TRBJ2-4; D gene: NA; V gene: TRBV19
CDR3 protein: CASNRGPTGELFF; CDR3 DNA: TGTGCCAGCAACAGGGGGCCCACCGGGGAGCTGTTTTTT; clone size: once; J gene: TRBJ2-2; D gene: TRBD1; V gene: TRBV2
CDR3 protein: CASSLGRDRGPRSYNEQFF; CDR3 DNA: TGTGCCAGCAGTCTCGGCCGGGACAGGGGCCCCCGCTCCTACAATGAGCAGTTCTTC; clone size: NA; J gene: TRBJ2-1; D gene: TRBD1; V gene: TRBV27
CDR3 protein: CASSQDEGRVEKLFF; CDR3 DNA: TGTGCCAGCAGCCAAGATGAGGGAAGGGTGGAAAAACTGTTTTTT; clone size: NA; J gene: TRBJ1-4; D gene: NA; V gene: TRBV3-1/TRBV3-2
CDR3 protein: CASSQGWLAKNIQYF; CDR3 DNA: TGCGCCAGCAGCCAAGGGTGGTTAGCCAAAAACATTCAGTACTTC; clone size: NA; J gene: TRBJ2-4; D gene: NA; V gene: TRBV4-1
CDR3 protein: CASSTRGQSSYEQYF; CDR3 DNA: TGTGCCAGTAGCACCAGGGGGCAAAGCTCCTACGAGCAGTACTTC; clone size: NA; J gene: TRBJ2-7; D gene: TRBD1; V gene: TRBV19
CDR3 protein: CASSLGGSYNEQFF; CDR3 DNA: TGTGCCAGCAGTTTAGGGGGCTCCTACAATGAGCAGTTCTTC; clone size: NA; J gene: TRBJ2-1; D gene: NA; V gene: TRBV27
CDR3 protein: CASSYDGSSYNSPLHF; CDR3 DNA: TGTGCCAGCAGTTACGATGGAAGCTCCTATAATTCACCCCTCCACTTT; clone size: NA; J gene: TRBJ1-6; D gene: NA; V gene: TRBV6-6
CDR3 protein: CASSQTLDRDSYGYTF; CDR3 DNA: TGCGCCAGCAGCCAAACGCTTGACAGGGACTCCTATGGCTACACCTTC; clone size: once; J gene: TRBJ1-2; D gene: TRBD1; V gene: TRBV4-1